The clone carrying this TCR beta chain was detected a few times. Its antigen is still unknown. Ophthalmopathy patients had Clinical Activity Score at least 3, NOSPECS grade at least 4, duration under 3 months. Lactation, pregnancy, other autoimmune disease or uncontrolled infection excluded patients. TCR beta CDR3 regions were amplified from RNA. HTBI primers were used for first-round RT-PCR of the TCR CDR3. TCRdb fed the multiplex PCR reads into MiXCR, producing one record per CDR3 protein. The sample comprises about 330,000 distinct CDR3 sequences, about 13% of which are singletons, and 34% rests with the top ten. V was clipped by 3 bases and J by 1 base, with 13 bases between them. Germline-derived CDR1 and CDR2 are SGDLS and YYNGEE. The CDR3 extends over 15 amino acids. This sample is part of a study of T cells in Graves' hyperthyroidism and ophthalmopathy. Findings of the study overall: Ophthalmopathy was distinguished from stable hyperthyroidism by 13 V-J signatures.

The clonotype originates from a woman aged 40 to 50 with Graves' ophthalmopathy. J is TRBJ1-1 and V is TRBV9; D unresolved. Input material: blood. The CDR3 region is CASSEGYRANTEAFF. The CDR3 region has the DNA TGTGCCAGCAGCGAGGGATATCGGGCGAACACTGAAGCTTTCTTT. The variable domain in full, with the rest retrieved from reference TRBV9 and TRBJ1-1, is DSGVTQTPKHLITATGQRVTLRCSPRSGDLSVYWYQQSLDQGLQFLIQYYNGEERAKGNILERFSAQQFPDLHSELNLSSLELGDSALYFCASSEGYRANTEAFFGQGTRLTVV.